This T cell receptor beta chain was obtained from a study of blood T cell repertoires in COVID-19. As for the study in general: The analysed material was cDNA or gDNA that came from T cells, B-cell-depleted T cells, or PBMCs.

The CDR3 contains 20 residues. Germline-derived CDR1 and CDR2 are LGHNA and YSLEER. Trimming at V came to 0 bases and at J to 5 bases, leaving 16 bases not matched to a gene. Sequenced by immunoSEQ multiplex PCR; TCRdb stores in-frame clones only, minus some. The sample shows more than 300,000 clones, about 83% of them seen only once. The sequenced sample consisted of peripheral blood. This receptor was taken from a woman aged 45-65 years with acute or convalescent COVID-19. The chain is built from TRBV4-3 and TRBJ2-1, with 10 bases fitting TRBD2. The CDR3 reads CASSQDGLLGGLAEDNEQFF. The CDR3 DNA reads as TGCGCCAGCAGCCAAGATGGGTTGTTAGGTGGACTAGCGGAAGACAATGAGCAGTTCTTC.